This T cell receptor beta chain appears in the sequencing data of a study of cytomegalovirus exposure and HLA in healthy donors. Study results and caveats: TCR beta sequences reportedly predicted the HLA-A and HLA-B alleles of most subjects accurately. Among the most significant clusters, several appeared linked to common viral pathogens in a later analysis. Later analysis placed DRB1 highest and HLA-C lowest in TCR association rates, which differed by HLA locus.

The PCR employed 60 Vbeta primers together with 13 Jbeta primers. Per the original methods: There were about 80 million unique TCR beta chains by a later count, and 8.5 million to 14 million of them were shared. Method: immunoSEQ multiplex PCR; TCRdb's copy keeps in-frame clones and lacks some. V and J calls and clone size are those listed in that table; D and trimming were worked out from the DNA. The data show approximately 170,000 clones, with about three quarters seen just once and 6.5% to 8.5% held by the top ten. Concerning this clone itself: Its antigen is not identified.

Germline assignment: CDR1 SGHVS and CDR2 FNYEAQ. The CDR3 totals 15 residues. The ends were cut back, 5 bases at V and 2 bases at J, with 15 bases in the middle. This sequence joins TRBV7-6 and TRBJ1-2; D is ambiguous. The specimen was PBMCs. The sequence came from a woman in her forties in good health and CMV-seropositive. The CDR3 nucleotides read TGTGCCAGCAGCCCCATGTCCGACACAAACTATGGCTACACCTTC. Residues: CASSPMSDTNYGYTF.